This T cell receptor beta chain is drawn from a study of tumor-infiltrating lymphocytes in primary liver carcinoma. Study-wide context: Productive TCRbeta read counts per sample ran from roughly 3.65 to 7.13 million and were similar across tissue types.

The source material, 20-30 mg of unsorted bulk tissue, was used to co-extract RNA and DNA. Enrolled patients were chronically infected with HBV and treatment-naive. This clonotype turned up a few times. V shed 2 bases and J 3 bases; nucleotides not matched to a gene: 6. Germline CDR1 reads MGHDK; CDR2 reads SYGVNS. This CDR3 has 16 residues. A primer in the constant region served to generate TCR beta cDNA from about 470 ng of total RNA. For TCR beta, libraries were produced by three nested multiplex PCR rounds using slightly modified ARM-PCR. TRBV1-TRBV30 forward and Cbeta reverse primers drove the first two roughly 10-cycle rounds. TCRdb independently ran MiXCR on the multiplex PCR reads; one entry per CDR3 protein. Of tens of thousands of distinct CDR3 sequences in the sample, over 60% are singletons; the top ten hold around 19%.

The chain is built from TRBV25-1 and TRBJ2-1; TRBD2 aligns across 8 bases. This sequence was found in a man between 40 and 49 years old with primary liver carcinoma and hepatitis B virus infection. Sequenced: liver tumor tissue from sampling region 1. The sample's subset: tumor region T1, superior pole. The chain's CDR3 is CASSESRGTSYNEQFF. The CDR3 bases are TGTGCCAGCAGTGAAAGTAGGGGGACTAGCTACAATGAGCAGTTCTTC.